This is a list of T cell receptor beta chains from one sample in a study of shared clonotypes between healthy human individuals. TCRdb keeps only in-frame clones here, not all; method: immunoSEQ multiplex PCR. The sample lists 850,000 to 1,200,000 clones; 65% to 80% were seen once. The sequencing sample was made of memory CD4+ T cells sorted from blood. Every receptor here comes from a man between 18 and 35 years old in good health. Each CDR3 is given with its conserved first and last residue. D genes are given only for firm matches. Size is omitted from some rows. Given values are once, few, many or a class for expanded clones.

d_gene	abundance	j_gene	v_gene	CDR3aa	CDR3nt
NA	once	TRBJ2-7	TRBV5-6	CASSFVTTSYEQYF	TGTGCCAGCAGCTTCGTGACAACGTCGTACGAGCAGTACTTC
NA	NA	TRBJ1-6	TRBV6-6	CASTRDPYNSPLHF	TGTGCCAGCACCAGGGATCCCTATAATTCACCCCTCCACTTT
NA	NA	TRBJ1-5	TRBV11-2	CASSLGSSNQPQHF	TGTGCCAGCAGCTTGGGGTCTAGCAATCAGCCCCAGCATTTT
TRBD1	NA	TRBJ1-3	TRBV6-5	CASSQGGATGNTIYF	TGTGCCAGCAGCCAAGGGGGCGCGACAGGAAACACCATATATTTT
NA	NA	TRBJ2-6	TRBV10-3	CAISENLLSGANVLTF	TGTGCCATCAGTGAGAACCTGCTATCTGGGGCCAACGTCCTGACTTTC
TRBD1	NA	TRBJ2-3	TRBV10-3	CAISGTGGTDTQYF	TGTGCCATCAGTGGGACAGGGGGCACAGATACGCAGTATTTT
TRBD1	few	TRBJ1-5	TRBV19	CASSPTGSFPDSNQPQHF	TGTGCCAGTAGTCCGACAGGGTCTTTCCCTGATAGCAATCAGCCCCAGCATTTT
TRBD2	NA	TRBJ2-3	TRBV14	CASSQEASGKPWDTQYF	TGTGCCAGCAGCCAAGAGGCTAGCGGGAAACCATGGGATACGCAGTATTTT
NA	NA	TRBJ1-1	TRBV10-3	CAISDGGGAFF	TGTGCCATCAGTGATGGGGGGGGAGCTTTCTTT
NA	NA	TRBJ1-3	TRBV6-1	CASSEGGTYGTIYF	TGTGCCAGCAGTGAAGGGGGTACCTATGGCACCATATATTTT
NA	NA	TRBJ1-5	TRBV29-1	CSVGSNTNQPQHF	TGCAGCGTTGGTTCGAACACGAATCAGCCCCAGCATTTT
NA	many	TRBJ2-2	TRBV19	CASSGGAATNTGELFF	TGTGCCAGTAGTGGTGGGGCCGCAACGAACACCGGGGAGCTGTTTTTT
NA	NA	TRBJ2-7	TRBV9	CASSIGDGLVYEQYF	TGTGCCAGCAGCATTGGGGACGGTTTGGTTTACGAGCAGTACTTC
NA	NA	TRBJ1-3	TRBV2	CASRTRGSGNTIYF	TGTGCCAGCAGGACCCGTGGGTCGGGAAACACCATATATTTT
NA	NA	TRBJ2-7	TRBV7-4	CASSLSGCEQYF	TGTGCCAGCAGCTTAAGCGGGTGCGAGCAGTACTTC
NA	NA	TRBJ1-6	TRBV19	CASKGTENYNSPLHF	TGTGCCAGTAAGGGGACGGAGAACTATAATTCACCCCTCCACTTT
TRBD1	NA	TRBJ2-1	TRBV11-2	CASSSGQGRDEQFF	TGTGCCAGCAGCTCGGGACAGGGTCGCGATGAGCAGTTCTTC
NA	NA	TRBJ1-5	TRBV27	CASRPGVGNQPQHF	TGTGCCAGCAGGCCGGGTGTAGGCAATCAGCCCCAGCATTTT
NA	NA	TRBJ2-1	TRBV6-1	CASSGRRIVRNEQFF	TGTGCCAGCAGTGGAAGGAGGATAGTGAGGAATGAGCAGTTCTTC
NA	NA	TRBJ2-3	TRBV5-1	CASSLTHSTDTQYF	TGCGCCAGCAGCTTGACCCACAGCACAGATACGCAGTATTTT
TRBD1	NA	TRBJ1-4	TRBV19	CASGQGAGGEKLFF	TGTGCCAGTGGGCAGGGGGCCGGTGGTGAAAAACTGTTTTTT
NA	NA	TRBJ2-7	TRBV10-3	CAISTSSYEQYF	TGTGCCATCAGTACAAGCTCCTACGAGCAGTACTTC
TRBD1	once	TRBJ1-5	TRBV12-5	CASGLELRQGRSNQPQHF	TGTGCTAGTGGTTTGGAACTAAGACAGGGGCGTAGCAATCAGCCCCAGCATTTT
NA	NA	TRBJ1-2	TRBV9	CASSLVDATYGYTF	TGTGCCAGCAGCTTAGTGGACGCTACCTATGGCTACACCTTC
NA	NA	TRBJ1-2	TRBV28	CASRFDGYTF	TGTGCCAGCAGGTTCGATGGCTACACCTTC
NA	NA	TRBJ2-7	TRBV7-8	CASSSRGYEQYF	TGTGCCAGCAGCTCCCGGGGGTACGAGCAGTACTTC
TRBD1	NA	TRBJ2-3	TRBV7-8	CASSPTGSSTDTQYF	TGTGCCAGCAGCCCGACAGGGTCTAGCACAGATACGCAGTATTTT
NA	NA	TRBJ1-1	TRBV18	CASSPVMGQWGVNTEAFF	TGTGCCAGCTCACCCGTAATGGGACAATGGGGGGTGAACACTGAAGCTTTCTTT
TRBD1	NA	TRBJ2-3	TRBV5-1	CASSPTRQGAGLPPYTDTQYF	TGCGCCAGCAGCCCTACCCGGCAGGGGGCAGGTTTACCCCCTTACACAGATACGCAGTATTTT
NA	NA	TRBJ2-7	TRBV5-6	CASSFDRSPYEQYF	TGTGCCAGCAGCTTCGACCGTTCCCCCTACGAGCAGTACTTC
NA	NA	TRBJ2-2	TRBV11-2	CASSLVWGELFF	TGTGCCAGCAGCTTAGTATGGGGGGAGCTGTTTTTT
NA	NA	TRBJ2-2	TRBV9	CASSPGGGGTGELFF	TGTGCCAGCAGCCCCGGCGGAGGGGGCACCGGGGAGCTGTTTTTT
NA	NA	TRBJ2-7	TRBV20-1	CSAGGPTEQYF	TGCAGTGCGGGGGGACCTACCGAGCAGTACTTC
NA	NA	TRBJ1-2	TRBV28	CASSTVGQGGGYTF	TGTGCCAGCAGTACCGTAGGGCAGGGAGGTGGCTACACCTTC
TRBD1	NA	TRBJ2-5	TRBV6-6	CASSYSRGQETQYF	TGTGCCAGCAGTTACTCCAGGGGGCAAGAGACCCAGTACTTC
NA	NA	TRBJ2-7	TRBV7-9	CASSLRGPPYEQYF	TGTGCCAGCAGCCTCAGGGGACCACCCTACGAGCAGTACTTC
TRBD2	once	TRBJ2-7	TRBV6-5	CASRPSGGSYEQYF	TGTGCCAGCAGACCTAGCGGGGGAAGCTACGAGCAGTACTTC
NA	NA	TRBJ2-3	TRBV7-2	CASSWTGTTLTDTQYF	TGTGCCAGCAGCTGGACCGGGACAACTTTAACAGATACGCAGTATTTT
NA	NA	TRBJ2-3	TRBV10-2	CASNGQGGSDTQYF	TGCGCCAGCAACGGACAGGGAGGGTCAGATACGCAGTATTTT
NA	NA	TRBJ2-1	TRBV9	CASRLRGSPSDEQFF	TGTGCCAGCAGGCTCAGGGGCTCTCCTAGCGATGAGCAGTTCTTC
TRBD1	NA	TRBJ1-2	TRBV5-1	CASSLGQGGVYGYTF	TGCGCCAGCAGCTTGGGACAGGGGGGTGTCTATGGCTACACCTTC
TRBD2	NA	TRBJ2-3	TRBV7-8	CASSLVGLATQYF	TGTGCCAGCAGCTTAGTGGGACTAGCGACGCAGTATTTT
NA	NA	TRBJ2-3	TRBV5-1	CASGRDSHTPTDTQYF	TGCGCCAGCGGCCGGGACTCCCATACCCCCACAGATACGCAGTATTTT
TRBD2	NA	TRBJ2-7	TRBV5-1	CASSPREGPSYEQYF	TGCGCCAGCAGCCCACGGGAGGGACCTTCCTACGAGCAGTACTTC
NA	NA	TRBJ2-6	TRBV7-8	CASSKGVFPQSRANVLTF	TGTGCCAGCAGCAAGGGCGTGTTCCCACAAAGTCGGGCCAACGTCCTGACTTTC
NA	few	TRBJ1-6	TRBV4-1	CASSQEAGGAGNSPLHF	TGCGCCAGCAGCCAAGAGGCTGGGGGCGCAGGTAATTCACCCCTCCACTTT
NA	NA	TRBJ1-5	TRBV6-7	CASSYEGDQPQHF	TGTGCCAGCAGTTACGAGGGGGATCAGCCCCAGCATTTT
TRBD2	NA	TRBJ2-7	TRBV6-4	CATQRGASTYEQYF	TGTGCCACGCAGCGGGGGGCGAGTACCTACGAGCAGTACTTC
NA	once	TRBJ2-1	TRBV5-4	CASSLNSPYNEQFF	TGTGCCAGCAGCTTGAACTCCCCGTACAATGAGCAGTTCTTC
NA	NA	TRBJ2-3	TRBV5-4	CASTHRSIDTQYF	TGTGCCAGCACCCACCGTTCAATAGATACGCAGTATTTT
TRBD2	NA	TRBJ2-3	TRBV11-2	CASSQSRGVTDTQYF	TGTGCCAGCAGCCAATCGCGGGGGGTTACAGATACGCAGTATTTT
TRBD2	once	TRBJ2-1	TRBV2	CASSATSGARNEQFF	TGTGCCAGCAGTGCGACTAGCGGGGCAAGGAATGAGCAGTTCTTC
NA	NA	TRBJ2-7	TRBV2	CASSETGNSYEQYF	TGTGCCAGCAGTGAAACAGGCAACTCCTACGAGCAGTACTTC
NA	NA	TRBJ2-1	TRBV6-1	CASSEIRRDEQFF	TGTGCCAGCAGTGAAATTCGTCGGGATGAGCAGTTCTTC
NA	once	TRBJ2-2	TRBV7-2	CASSSRIPNTGELFF	TGTGCCAGCAGCTCAAGGATTCCGAACACCGGGGAGCTGTTTTTT
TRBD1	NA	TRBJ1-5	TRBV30	CAWSVGGDSNQPQHF	TGTGCCTGGAGTGTAGGGGGCGATAGCAATCAGCCCCAGCATTTT
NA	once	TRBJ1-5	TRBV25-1	CASSRTDSNQPQHF	TGTGCCAGCAGCAGGACAGATAGCAATCAGCCCCAGCATTTT
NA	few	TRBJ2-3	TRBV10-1	CASSANPHGTDTQYF	TGCGCCAGCAGTGCCAATCCGCATGGCACAGATACGCAGTATTTT
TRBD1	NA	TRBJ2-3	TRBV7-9	CASSKTGGTTDTQYF	TGTGCCAGCAGCAAAACAGGGGGCACAACCGATACGCAGTATTTT